These 30 T cell receptor beta chains originate from one sample sequenced in a study of T cell responses to AZD1222 COVID-19 vaccine. Some clones are missing from TCRdb's copy, which holds only in-frame ones; the method was immunoSEQ multiplex PCR. The repertoire has about 140,000 clones, around nine tenths of them found once; the top ten carry roughly 1.7%. The sequenced sample was peripheral blood, obtained 28 days after the second AZD1222 dose. The receptors were gathered from an adult who received the AZD1222 COVID-19 vaccine.

The chain combines TRBV12-3 or TRBV12-4 with TRBJ1-5; D call uncertain. Trimming shortened V by 1 base and J by 1 base, and 2 bases separated the two germline ends. The CDR3 sequence is 13 residues long. CDR3 in DNA: TGTGCCAGCAGTTTAGAAAGCAATCAGCCCCAGCATTTT. The encoded protein is CASSLESNQPQHF.

V is TRBV7-7 and J is TRBJ2-3; 12 bases agree with TRBD2. After removal of 6 bases from V and 6 bases from J, the junction contained 7 bases not matched to a gene. The CDR3 consists of 15 residues. Germline values: CDR1 SSHAT, CDR2 FNYEAQ (reference sequence). CDR3 in DNA: TGTGCCAGCAGTCAGACTAGCGGGAGAGCGGATACGCAGTATTTT. This codes for CASSQTSGRADTQYF.

To note about this clone: Other DNA sequences of this sample code for an identical CDR3. The chain uses TRBV12-3 or TRBV12-4 and TRBJ1-2; D is unclear. This CDR3 has 13 amino acids. Trimming removed 1 base at V and 0 bases at J, with 3 bases between. The CDR3 DNA sequence: TGTGCCAGCAGTTTAGGTACTAACTATGGCTACACCTTC. Encoded protein: CASSLGTNYGYTF.

This chain joins TRBV28 and TRBJ2-3, with D unresolved. Trimming pared 3 bases from V and 0 bases from J, leaving 4 bases between. The CDR3 contains 13 residues. Germline CDR1 MDHEN, CDR2 SYDVKM. The CDR3 loop reads CASSFSSTDTQYF. DNA for the CDR3: TGTGCCAGCAGTTTTTCAAGCACAGATACGCAGTATTTT. Combining the CDR3 with reference TRBV28 and TRBJ2-3 gives the whole variable domain DVKVTQSSRYLVKRTGEKVFLECVQDMDHENMFWYRQDPGLGLRLIYFSYDVKMKEKGDIPEGYSVSREKKERFSLILESASTNQTSMYLCASSFSSTDTQYFGPGTRLTVL.

The chain employs TRBV19 and TRBJ1-4; possible D gene TRBD1, 6 bases. CDR3 length: 15 residues. Trimming took off 7 bases at V and 8 bases at J, with 20 bases between the two ends. Per germline, CDR1 LNHDA and CDR2 SQIVND (reference sequence). CDR3 sequence reads: CASTRRGEGGEKLFF. As DNA, the CDR3 is TGTGCCAGTACCCGAAGGGGGGAAGGAGGAGAAAAACTGTTTTTT.

The chain combines TRBV10-2 with TRBJ1-3; D is ambiguous. The germline V and J ends were trimmed by 3 bases and 2 bases, with 5 bases remaining between them. The CDR3 length is 13 residues. The germline V gene has CDR1 WSHSY and CDR2 SAAADI. The CDR3 reads CASSEQTGNTIYF. DNA of the CDR3: TGCGCCAGCAGTGAACAGACTGGAAACACCATATATTTT.

The chain joins TRBV21-1 to TRBJ2-7; the D segment call TRBD2 is taken from the table without a DNA check. TRBV21-1 is a recognized pseudogene. CDR3 length: 17 residues. DNA of the CDR3: TGTGCCAGCAGCACCCCCCTGACTAGCGGGATTCCCTACGAGCAGTACTTC. This gives the protein CASSTPLTSGIPYEQYF.

The chain couples TRBV6-5 to TRBJ2-1; D remains unclear. The CDR3 has 15 amino acids. Trimming pared 4 bases from V and 5 bases from J, leaving 15 bases between. Germline values: CDR1 MNHEY, CDR2 SVGAGI. The CDR3 nucleotides read TGTGCCAGCAGTTCACGACCGGAGAGAGACAATGAGCAGTTCTTC. Translation gives CASSSRPERDNEQFF.

The J gene is TRBJ2-7, the V gene TRBV6-4, with D hard to call. Trimming pared 7 bases from V and 4 bases from J, leaving 8 bases between. Germline loops: CDR1 MRHNA, CDR2 SNTAGT. The CDR3 consists of 11 residues. CDR3: CASTPPYEQYF. The CDR3 bases are TGTGCCAGCACCCCTCCGTACGAGCAGTACTTC.

This rearrangement joins TRBV4-1 to TRBJ1-5, with a tentative D call TRBD1 (5 bases). The CDR3 extends over 16 amino acids. In germline, CDR1 is MGHRA, CDR2 YSYEKL. Trimming cost V 0 bases and J 4 bases, with 13 bases left between them. CDR3 DNA: TGCGCCAGCAGCCAAGACGGCAGGGAACGAAATCAGCCCCAGCATTTT. As protein: CASSQDGRERNQPQHF.

The sample holds a few counts of this clone. The J gene is TRBJ2-7, the V gene TRBV27; 12 nucleotides agree with TRBD2. Germline CDR1 and CDR2: MNHEY and SMNVEV (reference sequence). Trimming cost V 5 bases and J 6 bases; bases outside gene matches: 8. The CDR3 has 15 residues. The CDR3 protein is CASSILAGGPSEQYF. As DNA, the CDR3 is TGTGCCAGCAGTATCCTAGCGGGAGGGCCTAGCGAGCAGTACTTC.

As for this clone: The identical CDR3 is also encoded by other nucleotide sequences in the sample. This chain uses TRBV7-2 with TRBJ2-1, with D possibly matching TRBD2 (5 bases). Germline V gene data show CDR1 as SGHTA and CDR2 as FQGNSA. The CDR3 has 13 residues. Trimming left V 5 bases short and J 1 base short, with 6 bases between. CDR3 sequence: CASSPGSYNEQFF. The CDR3 DNA reads TGTGCCAGCAGCCCGGGGTCCTACAATGAGCAGTTCTTC.

The chain carries TRBV15 and TRBJ2-2; 9 bases align to TRBD1. Germline values: CDR1 LNHNV, CDR2 YYDKDF (reference sequence). The length of the CDR3 is 14 residues. J gave up 2 bases and V 8 bases, and 3 bases lay outside the gene matches. The CDR3 sequence is CATGTGLNTGELFF. DNA for the CDR3: TGTGCCACCGGGACAGGGTTAAACACCGGGGAGCTGTTTTTT.

V gene TRBV6-5 combines with J gene TRBJ2-5, with D perhaps given as TRBD1 or TRBD2 (5 bases each). The CDR3 contains 15 residues. Trimming pared 5 bases from V and 5 bases from J, leaving 18 bases between. Germline V CDR1 and CDR2: MNHEY, SVGAGI. The CDR3 reads CASSKQVDSVETQYF. CDR3 nucleotide sequence: TGTGCCAGCAGTAAACAGGTGGATAGCGTTGAGACCCAGTACTTC.

This chain joins TRBV6-5 and TRBJ1-1; tentatively, D is TRBD1 (6 bases). CDR3 length: 15 amino acids. CDR1 is MNHEY, CDR2 SVGAGI, per germline. With 2 bases removed from V and 4 bases from J, the gap between germline ends came to 14 bases. This CDR3 is CASSYDSAGATEAFF. For the CDR3, the DNA is TGTGCCAGCAGTTACGACAGCGCAGGGGCCACTGAAGCTTTCTTT.

The chain uses TRBV6-2 or TRBV6-3 and TRBJ1-3; possible D gene TRBD1, 5 bases. CDR1 and CDR2 (germline): MNHEY, SVGEGT. The CDR3 is made up of 17 amino acids. The V and J ends lost 6 bases and 0 bases respectively, with 18 bases between them. As DNA, the CDR3 is TGTGCCAGCAGCCCTGACAGAATACTGGTCTCTGGAAACACCATATATTTT. This gives the protein CASSPDRILVSGNTIYF.

The chain combines TRBV13 with TRBJ2-6, with D uncertain. The CDR3 runs 17 residues. CDR1 and CDR2 (germline): PRHDT, FYEKMQ (reference sequence). The V gene lost 3 bases and the J gene lost 4 bases, with 16 bases spanning the gap. The CDR3 reads CASSLARSGSGANVLTF. The CDR3 coding sequence is TGTGCCAGCAGCTTGGCTAGGAGTGGCTCCGGGGCCAACGTCCTGACTTTC.

A note on this clone: Other DNA sequences in the sample encode the same CDR3. This rearrangement joins TRBV5-6 to TRBJ1-3; D remains unclear. From germline, CDR1 is SGHDT and CDR2 YYEEEE. Trimming took off 0 bases at V and 2 bases at J, with 0 bases between the two ends. This CDR3 is built from 12 residues. CDR3 DNA: TGTGCCAGCAGCTTGGCTGGAAACACCATATATTTT. Protein product: CASSLAGNTIYF.

The CDR3 protein is CASSVRDRGYTF. DNA for the CDR3: TGTGCCAGCAGTGTCCGGGACAGGGGCTACACCTTC. V and J are TRBV28 and TRBJ1-2, with 8 bases that match TRBD1. The trim removed 5 bases at V and 8 bases at J, leaving 4 bases unmatched. The CDR3 covers 12 residues. The germline gives CDR1 MDHEN, CDR2 SYDVKM.

This chain connects TRBV18 to TRBJ2-1; TRBD2 aligns across 8 bases. Germline loops: CDR1 KGHSH, CDR2 LQKENI. V lost 3 bases to trimming and J lost 0 bases; unmatched junction nucleotides: 4. This CDR3 is 16 amino acids long. CDR3 coding DNA: TGTGCCAGCTCACCTCGGGAGGGGAGCTCCTACAATGAGCAGTTCTTC. Its protein product is CASSPREGSSYNEQFF.

The chain links TRBV2 to TRBJ2-1, with 8 bases aligning to TRBD1. Per germline, CDR1 SNHLY and CDR2 FYNNEI. J gave up 6 bases and V 11 bases, and 9 bases lay outside the gene matches. The CDR3 is made up of 13 amino acids. The CDR3 protein is CAGGTGWSNEQFF. The CDR3 DNA sequence: TGTGCCGGAGGGACAGGTTGGAGCAATGAGCAGTTCTTC. The full variable domain, in which reference TRBV2 and TRBJ2-1 provide the parts outside the CDR3, is EPEVTQTPSHQVTQMGQEVILRCVPISNHLYFYWYRQILGQKVEFLVSFYNNEISEKSEIFDDQFSVERPDGSNFTLKIRSTKLEDSAMYFCAGGTGWSNEQFFGPGTRLTVL.

The chain is built from TRBV30 and TRBJ1-1; D gene unclear. The V gene's germline CDR1 is GTSNPN and CDR2 SVGIG (reference sequence). The CDR3 runs to 11 residues. The V end was cut by 0 bases, the J end by 6 bases, with 5 bases between. The CDR3: CAWSVAAEAFF. CDR3 bases: TGTGCCTGGAGTGTCGCCGCTGAAGCTTTCTTT.

The chain recombines TRBV5-1 with TRBJ1-2; 7 bases are shared with TRBD1. Trimming took 5 bases from V and 2 from J; bases not matched to a gene: 9. Germline V lookup: CDR1 SGHRS, CDR2 YFSETQ. This CDR3 has 15 residues. CDR3 amino acids: CASRRGDSLNYGYTF. For the CDR3, the DNA is TGCGCCAGCAGGCGTGGGGACAGCTTAAACTATGGCTACACCTTC.

The gene calls are TRBV6-2 or TRBV6-3 and TRBJ2-3, with 13 nucleotides matching TRBD2. This CDR3 has 16 residues. V lost 4 bases and J lost 6; bases outside the gene matches: 7. Germline values: CDR1 MNHEY, CDR2 SVGEGT. CDR3 coding DNA: TGTGCCAGCAGTTCCCCCTGGACTAGCGGGAGTGATACGCAGTATTTT. Amino acids: CASSSPWTSGSDTQYF.

The chain couples TRBV19 to TRBJ1-1, with D possibly TRBD1 on 5 matching bases. Trimming stripped 7 bases from V and 2 bases from J, with 14 bases between. Looked up from germline, CDR1 is LNHDA and CDR2 is SQIVND (reference sequence). CDR3 length: 14 residues. This CDR3 is CASIPDTINTEAFF. Written as DNA, the CDR3 is TGTGCCAGTATACCGGACACGATAAACACTGAAGCTTTCTTT.

The chain links TRBV7-2 to TRBJ1-5; tentative D call: TRBD1 (5 bases). V lost 0 bases, J lost 3 bases, and 9 bases lay in between. The CDR3 spans 15 residues. CDR1 SGHTA and CDR2 FQGNSA come from the germline V gene. The CDR3: CASSLAGPLNQPQHF. CDR3 nucleotide sequence: TGTGCCAGCAGCTTAGCGGGGCCACTCAATCAGCCCCAGCATTTT.

The chain recombines TRBV5-5 with TRBJ2-3; D possibly corresponds to TRBD2 (6 bases). Germline CDR1 reads SGHKS; CDR2 reads YYEKEE (reference sequence). The CDR3 extends over 14 amino acids. V lost 5 bases and J lost 1, with 11 bases in between. The CDR3 spells CASRDASGTDTQYF. CDR3 bases: TGTGCCAGCAGAGACGCTAGCGGCACAGATACGCAGTATTTT. The complete variable domain, with remaining parts taken from reference TRBV5-5 and TRBJ2-3, reads DAGVTQSPTHLIKTRGQQVTLRCSPISGHKSVSWYQQVLGQGPQFIFQYYEKEERGRGNFPDRFSARQFPNYSSELNVNALLLGDSALYLCASRDASGTDTQYFGPGTRLTVL.

The J gene is TRBJ2-3, the V gene TRBV28; D tentatively reads TRBD1 or TRBD2 (5 bases each). Germline lookup yields CDR1 MDHEN and CDR2 SYDVKM. The CDR3 is made up of 13 amino acids. V lost 3 bases to trimming and J lost 8 bases, with 12 bases between them. CDR3 residues: CASSLGRIITQYF. In DNA form, the CDR3 reads TGTGCCAGCAGTTTGGGACGGATTATTACGCAGTATTTT.

The chain carries TRBV7-2 and TRBJ2-3; possible D gene TRBD2, 6 bases. CDR3 length: 14 residues. Germline V gene sequence: CDR1 SGHTA, CDR2 FQGNSA. V was clipped by 1 base and J by 6 bases, with 11 bases between them. CDR3 sequence reads: CASSLVTGADTQYF. CDR3 bases: TGTGCCAGCAGCTTAGTCACGGGAGCCGATACGCAGTATTTT.

The gene calls are TRBV23-1 and TRBJ1-1, with D possibly being TRBD1 (5 bases). TRBV23-1 is reported as an ORF; its role is uncertain. Trimming removed 0 bases from V and 1 base from J, with 27 bases in between. The length of the CDR3 is 21 residues. This CDR3 is CASSQSKRGPRQGKQNTEAFF. Here the CDR3 DNA reads TGCGCCAGCAGTCAATCAAAAAGGGGCCCGCGTCAAGGGAAACAGAACACTGAAGCTTTCTTT.